This TCR beta chain was retrieved from a study of cytomegalovirus exposure and HLA in healthy donors. The study, taken as a whole, reports: It was shown in a later analysis that HLA-associated TCR beta chains were more clonally expanded than other, equally common chains.

Note on this clone: The antigen remains unidentified.

The CDR3 totals 18 residues. Trimming removed 4 bases at V and 2 bases at J, with 23 bases between. Per germline, CDR1 SGHAT and CDR2 FQNNGV. Primers for the PCR totalled 60 Vbeta and 13 Jbeta. How the authors handled the data: In a later analysis, of some 80 million unique beta chains, some 10 million appeared in at least two donors. The protocol was immunoSEQ multiplex PCR, while the TCRdb copy is restricted to in-frame clones and leaves out a portion. Clone size and V and J calls were adopted from that table, with D and trimming inferred from the DNA. There are 200,000 to 250,000 clones in the sample; roughly four fifths occur only once, and less than 3% lies in the top ten.

The sample consisted of PBMCs. The receptor comes from a woman in her 40s in good health and CMV-seronegative. This chain connects TRBV11-2 to TRBJ1-2; perhaps TRBD1 as D (5 bases). The CDR3 here is CASSSAGAWGVWNYGYTF. Written as DNA, the CDR3 is TGTGCCAGCAGCTCAGCGGGAGCATGGGGGGTATGGAACTATGGCTACACCTTC. The full variable domain, completed using reference TRBV11-2 and TRBJ1-2, is EAGVAQSPRYKIIEKRQSVAFWCNPISGHATLYWYQQILGQGPKLLIQFQNNGVVDDSQLPKDRFSAERLKGVDSTLKIQPAKLEDSAVYLCASSSAGAWGVWNYGYTFGSGTRLTVV.